This T cell receptor (beta chain) was sequenced in a study of beta chain features in type 1 diabetes. Broader study findings: A moderate, significant TCRB CDR3 shortening appeared in type 1 diabetes across four CD4+ subsets. Still unanswered here is whether HLA type influences TCRB rearrangement.

Expressed TCRB transcripts were sequenced after all isolated RNA was converted to cDNA. The read count averaged around 4 million across naive, central memory and regulatory T cell samples. Clones were sequenced by immunoSEQ multiplex PCR, and TCRdb holds only the in-frame ones, with some missing. The profile covers fewer than 300,000 clones, with over 20% appearing a single time and 0.028% taken by the ten largest. The authors took one heparinised blood draw, averaging about 110 mL, from each donor. Sorting that relied on CD45RO/CCR7/CD25/CD127/CD95/CD27 yielded CD4+ naive, central memory, regulatory and stem cell-like memory cells. This CDR3 has 15 amino acids. Trimming shortened V by 4 bases and J by 6 bases, and 16 bases separated the two germline ends. Looked up from germline, CDR1 is SEHNR and CDR2 is FQNEAQ (reference sequence). This clone turned up a few times. Its antigen is undetermined.

This chain uses TRBV7-9 with TRBJ1-5, with a weak D call TRBD1 (6 bases). This TCR derives from a woman between 40 and 50 years old with type 1 diabetes. Sequencing was done on a sample of naive CD4+ T cells from blood. DNA of the CDR3: TGTGCCAGCAGCTCTGACAGGTTTGGTTCTCAGCCCCAGCATTTT. This encodes CASSSDRFGSQPQHF.